The clone carrying this T cell receptor (beta chain) was observed once. No antigen is known for it. This likely comes from a read error, as the CDR3 has no conserved phenylalanine or tryptophan at its end. The data originate from a study of T cells in Graves' hyperthyroidism and ophthalmopathy. The study, taken as a whole, reports: Researchers found most expanded thyroid clonotypes above 0.001 in blood as well. Ophthalmopathy was model-predicted a median around seven months pre-onset.

The CDR3 extends over 13 amino acids. V lost 2 bases, J lost 5 bases, and 9 bases lay in between. In germline, CDR1 is KGHSH, CDR2 LQKENI. Patients aged 18 to 65 had newly diagnosed hyperthyroidism of under 2 months' duration. Uncontrolled infection, other autoimmune disease, pregnancy or lactation barred patients from enrollment. TCR beta CDR3 region amplification was performed from RNA transcripts. During a first-round RT-PCR of the TCR CDR3, the HTBI primer set was used. TCRdb re-called the multiplex PCR reads through MiXCR, storing one row per CDR3 protein. This table holds about 50,000 distinct CDR3 sequences, more than 40% found once.

Sequencing input: peripheral blood or thyroid tissue (not recorded which). The clonotype comes from a woman in her forties or fifties with Graves' hyperthyroidism. This chain uses TRBV18 with TRBJ2-5; D unresolved. The CDR3 coding sequence is TGTGCCAGCTCACCAACGGTGTCGGAGACCCAGTACCTC. It yields the protein CASSPTVSETQYL.